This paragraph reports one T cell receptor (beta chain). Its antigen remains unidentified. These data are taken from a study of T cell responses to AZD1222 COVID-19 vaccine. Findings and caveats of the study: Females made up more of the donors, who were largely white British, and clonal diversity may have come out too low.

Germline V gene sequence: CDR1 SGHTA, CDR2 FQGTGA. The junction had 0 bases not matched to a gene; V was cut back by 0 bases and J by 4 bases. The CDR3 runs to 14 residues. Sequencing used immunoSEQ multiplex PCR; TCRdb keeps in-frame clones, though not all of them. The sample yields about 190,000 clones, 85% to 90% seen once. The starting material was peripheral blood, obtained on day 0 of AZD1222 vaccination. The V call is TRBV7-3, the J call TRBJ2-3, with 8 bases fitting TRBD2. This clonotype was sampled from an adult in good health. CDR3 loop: CASSLTGGADTQYF. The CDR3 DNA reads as TGTGCCAGCAGCTTAACCGGGGGGGCAGATACGCAGTATTTT.